This T cell receptor beta chain is from a study of cytomegalovirus exposure and HLA in healthy donors. Primers included in the PCR were 60 Vbeta and 13 Jbeta primers. Sequenced by immunoSEQ multiplex PCR; TCRdb stores in-frame clones only, minus some. The sample lists 50,000 to 70,000 clones, about 80% occurring once. The CDR3 runs 12 residues. V was clipped by 0 bases and J by 7 bases, with 7 bases between them. The germline gives CDR1 SGHNT, CDR2 YENEEA. Study-wide findings and caveats: In vitro checks showed that three CMV-associated chains really do target CMV antigens.

Worth noting for this clone: Its target is not known.

The rearrangement links TRBV11-3 to TRBJ2-7; D is perhaps TRBD2 (5 bases). The clonotype originates from a woman aged 40-49 years in good health and CMV-seronegative. The sequenced sample was PBMCs. The CDR3 is CASSLDRGEQYF. The CDR3 DNA is TGTGCCAGCAGCTTAGATCGGGGTGAGCAGTACTTC.